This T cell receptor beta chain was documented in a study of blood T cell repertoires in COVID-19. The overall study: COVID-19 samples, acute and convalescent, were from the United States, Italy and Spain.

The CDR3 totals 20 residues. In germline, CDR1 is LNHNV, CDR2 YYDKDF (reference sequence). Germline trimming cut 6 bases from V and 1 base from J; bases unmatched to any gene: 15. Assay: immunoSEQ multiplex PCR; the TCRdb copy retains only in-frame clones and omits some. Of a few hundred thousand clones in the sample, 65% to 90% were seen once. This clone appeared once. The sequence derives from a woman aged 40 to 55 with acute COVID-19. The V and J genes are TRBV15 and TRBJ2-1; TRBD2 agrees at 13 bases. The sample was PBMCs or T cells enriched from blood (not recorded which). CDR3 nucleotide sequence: TGTGCCACCAGTACCCCCGGGACTAGCGGGGAGATAGGGTCCTACAATGAGCAGTTCTTC. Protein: CATSTPGTSGEIGSYNEQFF.